These 24 T cell receptor beta chains originate from one sample sequenced in a study of blood T cell dynamics during melanoma immunotherapy. Time point given: week 3, after first cycle of checkpoint inhibitor. Generated by immunoSEQ multiplex PCR, the TCRdb table keeps only in-frame clones and is missing some. The table lists about 4,200 clones, about 88% of them singletons. The sample in question was blood, obtained from a patient treated with checkpoint blockade. The source is a human donor with melanoma.

This chain joins TRBV7-8 and TRBJ2-5; 11 positions agree with TRBD2. The length of the CDR3 is 18 residues. Germline-derived CDR1 and CDR2 are SGHVS and FQNEAQ. V gave up 1 base and J gave up 7 bases; unmatched junction bases: 14. The DNA of the CDR3 is TGTGCCAGCAGCTTAGTAGGGGGGTCAGCTACTAGCGGGAGGACCCAGTACTTC. Translating gives CASSLVGGSATSGRTQYF.

The chain has TRBV5-4 and TRBJ1-1; 9 positions match TRBD1. J gave up 3 bases and V 5 bases, and 8 bases lay outside the gene matches. CDR3 length: 15 amino acids. Germline values: CDR1 SGHNT, CDR2 YYREEE (reference sequence). The chain's CDR3 is CASRGQGSVDTEAFF. CDR3 DNA sequence: TGTGCCAGCAGAGGACAGGGGAGTGTTGACACTGAAGCTTTCTTT. Using reference TRBV5-4 and TRBJ1-1 for the parts outside the CDR3, the full variable domain is ETGVTQSPTHLIKTRGQQVTLRCSSQSGHNTVSWYQQALGQGPQFIFQYYREEENGRGNFPPRFSGLQFPNYSSELNVNALELDDSALYLCASRGQGSVDTEAFFGQGTRLTVV.

This chain links TRBV5-1 with TRBJ2-1, with D perhaps matching TRBD2 (6 bases). The ends were cut back, 3 bases at V and 7 bases at J, with 11 bases in the middle. Per the germline V gene, CDR1 is SGHRS and CDR2 is YFSETQ. The CDR3 extends over 13 amino acids. The CDR3 region is CASSSGEINEQFF. The CDR3 DNA reads as TGCGCCAGCAGCTCGGGAGAGATAAATGAGCAGTTCTTC.

V and J are TRBV2 and TRBJ2-7; 9 bases are shared with TRBD2. J lost 2 bases, V lost 6 bases, and 5 bases had no gene match. CDR1 and CDR2 (germline): SNHLY, FYNNEI. This CDR3 is 14 amino acids long. CDR3 loop: CASRGGRAPYEQYF. CDR3 sequence (DNA): TGTGCCAGCAGGGGCGGGAGGGCCCCCTACGAGCAGTACTTC. The full variable domain, in which reference TRBV2 and TRBJ2-7 provide the parts outside the CDR3, is EPEVTQTPSHQVTQMGQEVILRCVPISNHLYFYWYRQILGQKVEFLVSFYNNEISEKSEIFDDQFSVERPDGSNFTLKIRSTKLEDSAMYFCASRGGRAPYEQYFGPGTRLTVT.

The chain has TRBV19 and TRBJ1-1; TRBD1 might be the D (6 bases). The ends were cut back, 3 bases at V and 11 bases at J, with 16 bases in the middle. The CDR3 contains 13 residues. Germline V gene sequence: CDR1 LNHDA, CDR2 SQIVND (reference sequence). For the CDR3, the DNA is TGTGCCAGTAGTATTGGGCAGGGGCGAGGGGCTTTCTTT. This translates into CASSIGQGRGAFF.

The V call is TRBV10-3, the J call TRBJ2-7; perhaps TRBD1 as D (5 bases). The CDR3 sequence is 13 residues long. Germline V gene data show CDR1 as ENHRY and CDR2 as SYGVKD. V was clipped by 3 bases and J by 5 bases, with 11 bases between them. The CDR3 region is CAISEARADEQYF. CDR3 DNA: TGTGCCATCAGTGAAGCCAGGGCGGACGAGCAGTACTTC.

The rearrangement joins TRBV11-2 to TRBJ2-5; TRBD2 aligns across 14 bases. There are 16 residues in the CDR3. The germline V gene encodes CDR1 SGHAT and CDR2 FQNNGV. After removal of 5 bases from V and 5 bases from J, the junction contained 7 bases not matched to a gene. This chain's CDR3 is CASSPTSGGAGETQYF. CDR3 DNA sequence: TGTGCCAGCAGCCCGACTAGCGGGGGGGCCGGGGAGACCCAGTACTTC.

The genes are TRBV9 and TRBJ2-2; the D is unclear. The CDR3 spans 13 residues. Germline CDR1 SGDLS, CDR2 YYNGEE. Trimming pared 0 bases from V and 6 bases from J, leaving 6 bases between. CDR3 protein: CASSVGSPGELFF. CDR3 DNA sequence: TGTGCCAGCAGCGTAGGATCTCCCGGGGAGCTGTTTTTT.

This clone came up a few times. The CDR3 protein is CASRTGGGEGYTF. The DNA of the CDR3 is TGTGCCAGCAGAACAGGGGGGGGTGAAGGCTACACCTTC. V and J are TRBV6-1 and TRBJ1-2; 8 bases match TRBD1. Per the germline V gene, CDR1 is MNHNS and CDR2 is SASEGT. The CDR3 has 13 residues. Losses at the gene ends were 6 bases for V and 8 bases for J; bases not matched to a gene: 8.

In DNA form, the CDR3 reads TGTGCCAGCAAAGGGAGTAACTACGAGCAGTACTTC. Translated, it gives CASKGSNYEQYF. This chain links TRBV6-5 with TRBJ2-5, with a possible D match to TRBD2 (5 bases). The end of the DNA aligns better with TRBJ2-7, so the J call may be wrong. Per the germline V gene, CDR1 is MNHEY and CDR2 is SVGAGI. The CDR3 loop spans 12 amino acids.

V usage is TRBV20-1 and J usage is TRBJ1-2; D is unresolved. Germline-derived CDR1 and CDR2 are DFQATT and SNEGSKA (reference sequence). The CDR3 has 11 residues. The V gene lost 6 bases and the J gene lost 7 bases, with 12 bases spanning the gap. The CDR3 coding sequence is TGCAGTGCCCCCTTAATAGGTGGCTACACCTTC. Encoded protein: CSAPLIGGYTF.

The chain has TRBV7-9 and TRBJ2-1; 8 positions agree with TRBD2. After removal of 5 bases from V and 1 base from J, the junction contained 4 bases not matched to a gene. The germline V gene encodes CDR1 SEHNR and CDR2 FQNEAQ (reference sequence). This CDR3 is built from 15 residues. CDR3 coding DNA: TGTGCCAGCAGCCAGGGGACTAGTTCCTACAATGAGCAGTTCTTC. This sequence encodes CASSQGTSSYNEQFF.

For this clone: Mismatch with germline at one junction end may stem from a read error. The DNA of the CDR3 is TGTGCCGGGAGTGAAGCTTTCTTT. It yields the protein CAGSEAFF. The J gene is TRBJ1-1, the V gene TRBV30; no reliable D call. CDR1 is GTSNPN, CDR2 SVGIG, per germline (reference sequence). CDR3 length equals 8 residues.

The V and J genes are TRBV7-9 and TRBJ1-4; D is undetermined. The CDR3 runs 14 residues. Germline-derived CDR1 and CDR2 are SEHNR and FQNEAQ (reference sequence). Trimming took off 5 bases at V and 8 bases at J, with 15 bases between the two ends. CDR3 sequence reads: CASSEVEGAEKLFF. The CDR3 coding sequence is TGTGCCAGCAGCGAGGTAGAGGGAGCCGAAAAACTGTTTTTT.

Written as DNA, the CDR3 is TGCGCCAGCAGCCGGGACAGGGGGACATCTAATGGCTACACCTTC. It yields the protein CASSRDRGTSNGYTF. The chain carries TRBV4-3 and TRBJ1-2, with 11 bases aligning to TRBD1. The CDR3 consists of 15 residues. The trim removed 4 bases at V and 6 bases at J, leaving 7 bases unmatched. Germline V gene lookup returns CDR1 LGHNA and CDR2 YSLEER.

The chain is built from TRBV5-4 and TRBJ2-2; 8 positions agree with TRBD2. Per the germline V gene, CDR1 is SGHNT and CDR2 is YYREEE (reference sequence). The CDR3 is 15 residues long. V lost 2 bases and J lost 4; bases outside the gene matches: 4. The CDR3 region has the DNA TGTGCCAGCAGCTTCGGGACTAGGGGCACCGGGGAGCTGTTTTTT. Translation gives CASSFGTRGTGELFF.

The CDR3 loop is CASSPTRVGELFF. The DNA of the CDR3 is TGTGCCAGCAGCCCAACTAGAGTGGGGGAGCTGTTTTTT. V gene TRBV7-2 combines with J gene TRBJ2-2; the D gene is possibly TRBD2 (5 bases). CDR3 size: 13 residues. The V end was cut by 5 bases, the J end by 8 bases, with 12 bases between. Germline V gene data show CDR1 as SGHTA and CDR2 as FQGNSA.

The chain links TRBV14 to TRBJ2-1, with TRBD2 identical over 7 bases. CDR1 and CDR2 (germline): SGHDN, FVKESK. Losses at the gene ends were 0 bases for V and 1 base for J; bases not matched to a gene: 3. The CDR3 is made up of 16 amino acids. The DNA for the CDR3 is TGTGCCAGCAGCCAAGATCCCGGGGGGTCCTACAATGAGCAGTTCTTC. It is translated as CASSQDPGGSYNEQFF.

This chain links TRBV27 with TRBJ1-4; D may be TRBD1 (5 bases). Trimming pared 5 bases from V and 5 bases from J, leaving 18 bases between. Germline V lookup: CDR1 MNHEY, CDR2 SMNVEV (reference sequence). The CDR3 covers 16 residues. CDR3 nucleotides: TGTGCCAGCAGTGCCAAAACGACAGCTCCAAATGAAAAACTGTTTTTT. It encodes CASSAKTTAPNEKLFF.

The chain employs TRBV4-1 and TRBJ2-1; 11 bases align to TRBD2. CDR3 length equals 17 residues. Germline V gives CDR1 MGHRA, CDR2 YSYEKL. Trimming cost V 5 bases and J 1 base; bases outside gene matches: 7. The CDR3 here is CASSGSGRATSYNEQFF. The CDR3 nucleotides read TGCGCCAGCAGCGGTAGCGGGAGGGCCACATCCTACAATGAGCAGTTCTTC.

The chain uses TRBV4-2 and TRBJ2-1; tentatively, D is TRBD2 (6 bases). V lost 4 bases, J lost 0 bases, and 13 bases lay in between. This CDR3 contains 16 residues. Germline values: CDR1 LGHNA, CDR2 YNFKEQ. The CDR3 DNA reads as TGTGCCAGCAGCCCCCTTAGCGGTTCCTCCTACAATGAGCAGTTCTTC. It yields the protein CASSPLSGSSYNEQFF.

V usage is TRBV29-1 and J usage is TRBJ1-2; D perhaps matches TRBD1 (5 bases). The CDR3 covers 16 residues. The V end lost 6 bases, the J end lost 0 bases, and 20 bases lay between the germline ends. The V gene's germline CDR1 is SQVTM and CDR2 ANQGSEA. CDR3 region: CSVYGVQGPANYGYTF. CDR3 nucleotides: TGCAGCGTCTACGGGGTGCAGGGCCCAGCTAACTATGGCTACACCTTC.

The CDR3 protein is CASRLTGGPNYGYTF. The CDR3 DNA follows: TGTGCCAGCAGATTGACAGGGGGCCCTAACTATGGCTACACCTTC. J is TRBJ1-2 and V is TRBV6-4; 10 bases are shared with TRBD1. CDR1 is MRHNA and CDR2 is SNTAGT in the germline V gene. Trimming took 6 bases from V and 0 from J; bases not matched to a gene: 4. The length of the CDR3 is 15 residues.

This clone came up once. The gene calls are TRBV5-5 and TRBJ2-3; D call uncertain. V was clipped by 4 bases and J by 3 bases, with 9 bases between them. The CDR3 extends over 13 amino acids. Germline CDR1 and CDR2: SGHKS and YYEKEE (reference sequence). For the CDR3, the DNA is TGTGCCAGCAGCCGTAGCCCAACAGATACGCAGTATTTT. Translated: CASSRSPTDTQYF. Together with reference TRBV5-5 and TRBJ2-3, the CDR3 gives the full variable domain: DAGVTQSPTHLIKTRGQQVTLRCSPISGHKSVSWYQQVLGQGPQFIFQYYEKEERGRGNFPDRFSARQFPNYSSELNVNALLLGDSALYLCASSRSPTDTQYFGPGTRLTVL.